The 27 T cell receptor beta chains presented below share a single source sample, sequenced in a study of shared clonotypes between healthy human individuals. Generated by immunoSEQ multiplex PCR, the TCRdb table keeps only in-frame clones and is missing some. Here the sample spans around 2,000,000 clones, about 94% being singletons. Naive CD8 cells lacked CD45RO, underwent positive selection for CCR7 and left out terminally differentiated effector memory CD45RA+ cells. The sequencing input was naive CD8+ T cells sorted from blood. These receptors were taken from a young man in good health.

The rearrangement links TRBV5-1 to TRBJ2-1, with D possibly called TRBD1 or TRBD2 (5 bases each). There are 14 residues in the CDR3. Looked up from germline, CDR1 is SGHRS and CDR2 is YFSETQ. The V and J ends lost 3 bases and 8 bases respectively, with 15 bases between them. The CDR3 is CASSWGVGVDEQFF. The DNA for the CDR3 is TGCGCCAGCAGCTGGGGTGTGGGGGTCGATGAGCAGTTCTTC.

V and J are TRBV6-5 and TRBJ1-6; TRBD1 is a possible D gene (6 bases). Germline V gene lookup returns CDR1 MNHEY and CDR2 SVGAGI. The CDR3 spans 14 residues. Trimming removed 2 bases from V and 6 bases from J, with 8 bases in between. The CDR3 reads CASSYGQPNSPLHF. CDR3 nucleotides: TGTGCCAGCAGTTACGGACAGCCTAATTCACCCCTCCACTTT.

CDR3 nucleotide sequence: TGTGCCAGCAGCAACCCCGGAGTGTCGGCGCAGTATTTT. Protein sequence: CASSNPGVSAQYF. The V gene is TRBV28, the J gene TRBJ2-3, with D hard to call. Germline loops: CDR1 MDHEN, CDR2 SYDVKM. V was clipped by 6 bases and J by 10 bases, with 17 bases between them. The CDR3 runs to 13 residues.

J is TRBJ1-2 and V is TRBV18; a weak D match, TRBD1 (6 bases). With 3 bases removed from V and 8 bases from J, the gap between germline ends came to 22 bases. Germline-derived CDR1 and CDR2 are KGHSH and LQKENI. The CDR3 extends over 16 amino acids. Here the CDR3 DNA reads TGTGCCAGCTCACCTGTTGAGTCCGACAGGAAGAGGGGCTACACCTTC. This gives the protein CASSPVESDRKRGYTF.

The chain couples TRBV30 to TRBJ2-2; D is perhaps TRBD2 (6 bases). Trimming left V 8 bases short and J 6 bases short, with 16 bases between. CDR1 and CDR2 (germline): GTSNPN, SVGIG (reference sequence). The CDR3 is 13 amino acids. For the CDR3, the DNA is TGTGCCCTGGAGGGGCGGGCGGCCGGGGAGCTGTTTTTT. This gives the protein CALEGRAAGELFF.

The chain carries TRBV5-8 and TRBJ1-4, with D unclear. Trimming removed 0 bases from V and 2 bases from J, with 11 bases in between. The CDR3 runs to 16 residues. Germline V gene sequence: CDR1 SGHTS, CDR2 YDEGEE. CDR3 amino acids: CASSLVNWDTNEKLFF. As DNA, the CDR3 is TGTGCCAGCAGCTTGGTAAACTGGGATACTAATGAAAAACTGTTTTTT.

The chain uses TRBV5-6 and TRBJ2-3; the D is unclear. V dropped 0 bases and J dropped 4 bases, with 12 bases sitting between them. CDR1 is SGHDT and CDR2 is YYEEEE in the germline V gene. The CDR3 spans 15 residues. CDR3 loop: CASSLVGETADTQYF. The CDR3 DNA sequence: TGTGCCAGCAGCTTGGTCGGAGAGACGGCAGATACGCAGTATTTT.

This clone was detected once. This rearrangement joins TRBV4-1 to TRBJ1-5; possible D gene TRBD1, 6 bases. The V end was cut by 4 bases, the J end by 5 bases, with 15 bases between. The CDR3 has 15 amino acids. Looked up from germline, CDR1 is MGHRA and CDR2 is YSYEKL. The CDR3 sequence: CASSPVGGTHQPQHF. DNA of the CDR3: TGCGCCAGCAGCCCCGTGGGGGGGACACATCAGCCCCAGCATTTT.

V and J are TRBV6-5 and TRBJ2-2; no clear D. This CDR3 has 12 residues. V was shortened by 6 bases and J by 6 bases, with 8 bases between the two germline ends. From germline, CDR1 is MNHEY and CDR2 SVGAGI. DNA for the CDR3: TGTGCCAGCAGCATAGGGCCCGGGGAGCTGTTTTTT. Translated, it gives CASSIGPGELFF.

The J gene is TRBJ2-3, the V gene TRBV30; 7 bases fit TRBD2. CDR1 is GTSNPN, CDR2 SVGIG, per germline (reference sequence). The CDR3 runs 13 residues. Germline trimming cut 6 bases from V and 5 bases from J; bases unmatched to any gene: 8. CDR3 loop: CACIGRGRDTQYF. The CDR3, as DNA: TGTGCCTGTATTGGGCGCGGGAGAGATACGCAGTATTTT. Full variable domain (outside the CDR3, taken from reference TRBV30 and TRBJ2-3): SQTIHQWPATLVQPVGSPLSLECTVEGTSNPNLYWYRQAAGRGLQLLFYSVGIGQISSEVPQNLSASRPQDRQFILSSKKLLLSDSGFYLCACIGRGRDTQYFGPGTRLTVL.

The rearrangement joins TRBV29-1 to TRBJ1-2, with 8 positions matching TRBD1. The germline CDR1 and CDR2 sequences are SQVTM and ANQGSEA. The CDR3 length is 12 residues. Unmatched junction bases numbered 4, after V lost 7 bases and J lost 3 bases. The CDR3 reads CSGGQDDYGYTF. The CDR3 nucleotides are TGCAGCGGGGGACAGGACGACTATGGCTACACCTTC.

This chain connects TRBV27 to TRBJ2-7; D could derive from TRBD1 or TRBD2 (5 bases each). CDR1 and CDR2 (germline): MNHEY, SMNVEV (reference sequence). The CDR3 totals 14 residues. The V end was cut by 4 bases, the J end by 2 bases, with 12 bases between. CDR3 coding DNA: TGTGCCAGCAGTTCCGGGACGGACCCCTACGAGCAGTACTTC. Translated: CASSSGTDPYEQYF.

In nucleotides, the CDR3 is TGTGCCAGTGTCGATCGGGCAGGGGGCCGATATGGCTACACCTTC. Translating gives CASVDRAGGRYGYTF. V gene TRBV19 combines with J gene TRBJ1-2; 8 positions agree with TRBD1. The CDR3 runs to 15 residues. CDR1 and CDR2 (germline): LNHDA, SQIVND (reference sequence). The trim removed 8 bases at V and 5 bases at J, leaving 13 bases unmatched.

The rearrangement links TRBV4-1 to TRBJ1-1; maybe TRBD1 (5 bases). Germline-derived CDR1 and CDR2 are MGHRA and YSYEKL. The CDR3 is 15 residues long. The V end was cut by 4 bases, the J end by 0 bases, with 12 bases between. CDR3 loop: CASSRDRNMNTEAFF. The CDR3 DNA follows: TGCGCCAGCAGCCGAGACAGAAACATGAACACTGAAGCTTTCTTT.

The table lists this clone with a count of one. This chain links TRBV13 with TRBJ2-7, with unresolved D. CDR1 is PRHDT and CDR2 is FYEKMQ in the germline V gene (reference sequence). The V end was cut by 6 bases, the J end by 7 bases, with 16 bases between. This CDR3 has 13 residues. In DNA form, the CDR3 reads TGTGCCAGCAGACTTGGACGCTTGGGAGAGCAGTACTTC. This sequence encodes CASRLGRLGEQYF.

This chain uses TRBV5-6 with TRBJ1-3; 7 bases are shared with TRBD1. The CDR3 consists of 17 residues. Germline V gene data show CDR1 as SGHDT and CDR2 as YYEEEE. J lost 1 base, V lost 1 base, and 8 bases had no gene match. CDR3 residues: CASSLLGQEKSGNTIYF. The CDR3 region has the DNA TGTGCCAGCAGCTTGTTAGGACAGGAGAAATCTGGAAACACCATATATTTT.

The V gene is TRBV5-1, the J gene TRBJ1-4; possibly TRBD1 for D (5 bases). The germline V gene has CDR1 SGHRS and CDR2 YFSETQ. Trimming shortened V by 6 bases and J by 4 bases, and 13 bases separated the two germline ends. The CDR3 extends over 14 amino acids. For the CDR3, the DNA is TGCGCCAGCACACCTGGGGACCTTAATGAAAAACTGTTTTTT. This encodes CASTPGDLNEKLFF.

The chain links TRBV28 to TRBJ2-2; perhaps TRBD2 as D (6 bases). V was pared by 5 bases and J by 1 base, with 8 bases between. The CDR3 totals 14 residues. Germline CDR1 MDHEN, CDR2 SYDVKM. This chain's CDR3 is CASSPGENTGELFF. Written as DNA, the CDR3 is TGTGCCAGCAGTCCGGGGGAGAACACCGGGGAGCTGTTTTTT.

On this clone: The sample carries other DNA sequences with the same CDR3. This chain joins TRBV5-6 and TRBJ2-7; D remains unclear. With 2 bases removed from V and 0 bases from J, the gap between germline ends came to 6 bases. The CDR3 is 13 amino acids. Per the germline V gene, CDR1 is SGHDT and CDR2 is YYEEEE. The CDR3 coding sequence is TGTGCCAGCAGCTTTAGCAGCTCCTACGAGCAGTACTTC. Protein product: CASSFSSSYEQYF.

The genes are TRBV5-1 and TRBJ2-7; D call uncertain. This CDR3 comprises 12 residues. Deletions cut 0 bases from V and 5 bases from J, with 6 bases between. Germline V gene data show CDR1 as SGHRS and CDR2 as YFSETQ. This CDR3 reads CASSLVGHEQYF. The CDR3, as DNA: TGCGCCAGCAGCTTGGTGGGCCACGAGCAGTACTTC.

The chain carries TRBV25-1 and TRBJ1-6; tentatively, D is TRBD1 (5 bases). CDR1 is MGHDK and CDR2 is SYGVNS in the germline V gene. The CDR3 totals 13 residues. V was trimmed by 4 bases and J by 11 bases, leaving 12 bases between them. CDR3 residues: CASSVFGGPPLHF. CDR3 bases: TGTGCCAGCAGTGTCTTCGGGGGTCCACCCCTCCACTTT.

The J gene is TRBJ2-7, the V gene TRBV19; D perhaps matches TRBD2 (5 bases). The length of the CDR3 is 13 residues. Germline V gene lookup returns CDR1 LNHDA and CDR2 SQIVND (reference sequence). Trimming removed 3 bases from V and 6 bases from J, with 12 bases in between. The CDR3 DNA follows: TGTGCCAGTAGTATTCGGGGTCCGTGCGAGCAGTACTTC. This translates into CASSIRGPCEQYF.

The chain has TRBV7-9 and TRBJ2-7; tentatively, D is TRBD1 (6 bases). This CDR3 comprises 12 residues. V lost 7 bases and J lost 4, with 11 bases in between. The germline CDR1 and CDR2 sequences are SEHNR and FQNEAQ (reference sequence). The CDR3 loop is CASNAGEYEQYF. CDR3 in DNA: TGTGCCAGCAACGCAGGGGAGTACGAGCAGTACTTC.

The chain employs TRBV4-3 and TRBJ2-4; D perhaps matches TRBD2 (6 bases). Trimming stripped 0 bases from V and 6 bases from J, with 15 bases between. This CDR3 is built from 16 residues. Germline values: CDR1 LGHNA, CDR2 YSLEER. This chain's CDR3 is CASSQDYGLSGNIQYF. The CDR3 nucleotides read TGCGCCAGCAGCCAAGACTACGGACTAAGCGGAAACATTCAGTACTTC.

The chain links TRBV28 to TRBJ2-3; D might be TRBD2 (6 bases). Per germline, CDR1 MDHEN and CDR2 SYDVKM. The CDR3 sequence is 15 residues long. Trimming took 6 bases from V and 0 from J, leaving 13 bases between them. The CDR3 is CASRPLGGSTDTQYF. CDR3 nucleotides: TGTGCCAGCAGACCCCTGGGGGGTAGCACAGATACGCAGTATTTT.

CDR3 DNA: TGTGCCAGCAGCTCACAGGGAGGCACAGATACGCAGTATTTT. Its protein product is CASSSQGGTDTQYF. J is TRBJ2-3 and V is TRBV7-3; D perhaps matches TRBD1 (6 bases). Between the trimmed V and J ends, which lost 4 bases and 1 base, there was a span of 9 bases. The CDR3 consists of 14 residues. Germline CDR1 reads SGHTA; CDR2 reads FQGTGA.

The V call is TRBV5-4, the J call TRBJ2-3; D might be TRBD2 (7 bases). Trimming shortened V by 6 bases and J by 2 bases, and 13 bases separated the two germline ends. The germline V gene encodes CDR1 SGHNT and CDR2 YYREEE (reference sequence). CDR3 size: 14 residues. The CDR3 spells CASTDGGPTDTQYF. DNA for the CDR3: TGTGCCAGCACTGACGGGGGGCCCACAGATACGCAGTATTTT.